The 6 T cell receptor beta chains below were found in one sample sequenced in a study of post-analysis software for immune sequencing data (dated by TCRdb to 2014 to 2015). Results the study describes overall, beyond this receptor: Patients showed significantly higher frequencies than controls for several TRBV segments, among them TRBV5-6, TRBV5-1 and TRBV20-1.

Libraries were prepared through PCR. Reads for this sample came from an Illumina HiSeq 2500. To reduce PCR and sequencing biases, unique molecular identifiers were incorporated into the TCR beta cDNA libraries. TCRdb's own reprocessing of the public reads used fastp at Q25 and MiXCR and kept productive beta chains. When rows share a CDR3 protein, they turn into one entry using the most common DNA and genes. The sample table lists hundreds of thousands of distinct CDR3 sequences, 30% of them with a count of one. Jointly, the top ten make up roughly 0.54% of the sample. What these receptors recognize is not known. The material sequenced was blood. The receptors were sampled from a girl aged 5-17 years with multiple sclerosis.

Remarks on this clonotype: The germline gene is not matched at one end of the junction; a read error may be the cause. The V gene is TRBV20-1, the J gene TRBJ2-5; 7 bases agree with TRBD1. This CDR3 is 15 amino acids long. Germline CDR1 reads DFQATT; CDR2 reads SNEGSKA (reference sequence). The CDR3 protein is CSTRDNRGVRETQYF. The DNA for the CDR3 is TGCAGTACTAGAGATAACAGGGGAGTGAGGGAGACCCAGTACTTC.

This clonotype has just a few counts. This chain joins TRBV20-1 and TRBJ1-2; D is unclear. From germline, CDR1 is DFQATT and CDR2 SNEGSKA (reference sequence). The CDR3 consists of 12 residues. V was clipped by 8 bases and J by 5 bases, with 15 bases between them. Here the CDR3 DNA reads TGCAGTCTTTTCTCCAGCCCATATGGCTACACCTTC. It specifies CSLFSSPYGYTF.

This clonotype came up many times. The CDR3 loop reads CSASHPPQETQYF. The DNA for the CDR3 is TGCAGTGCTAGCCACCCTCCGCAAGAGACCCAGTACTTC. The chain joins TRBV20-1 to TRBJ2-5; D not resolved. V was cut by 3 bases and J by 2 bases, with 10 bases left in between. The CDR3 covers 13 residues. CDR1 and CDR2 from the germline V gene are DFQATT and SNEGSKA (reference sequence).

This clonotype was seen a few times. The rearrangement uses TRBV13 and TRBJ2-1; D uncertain. Germline V lookup: CDR1 PRHDT, CDR2 FYEKMQ (reference sequence). CDR3 length: 12 residues. V was trimmed by 0 bases and J by 9 bases, leaving 6 bases between them. The CDR3 nucleotides read TGTGCCAGCAGCTTAGGGATCAGTGAGCAGTTCTTC. Its protein is CASSLGISEQFF.

The rearrangement joins TRBV20-1 to TRBJ2-1; TRBD1 matches at 7 bases. The junction had 16 bases not matched to a gene; V was cut back by 6 bases and J by 8 bases. The V gene's germline CDR1 is DFQATT and CDR2 SNEGSKA (reference sequence). CDR3 length: 15 residues. The CDR3 coding sequence is TGCAGTGCCCGGAGCTGGTTTGGGACAGTGGATGAGCAGTTCTTC. Its protein product is CSARSWFGTVDEQFF.

In regard to this clonotype: Just one base apart from a much larger clone, this may be a read error. The chain links TRBV11-2 to TRBJ1-2, with D perhaps matching TRBD1 (6 bases). From germline, CDR1 is SGHAT and CDR2 FQNNGV. The CDR3 spans 14 residues. Written as DNA, the CDR3 is TGTGCCAGCAGCCCCAATCCGGGGGCGGGTGGCTGCACCTTC. It codes for CASSPNPGAGGCTF.